The present T cell receptor beta chain was sequenced within a study of blood T cell repertoires in COVID-19. Background on the study: COVID-19 samples from acute and convalescent phases originated in the United States, Italy and Spain. PBMCs, B-cell-depleted T cells, or T cells were the source of the cDNA or gDNA that made up the material.

Germline values: CDR1 PRHDT, CDR2 FYEKMQ (reference sequence). V gave up 0 bases and J gave up 9 bases; unmatched junction bases: 3. CDR3 length equals 13 residues. Methods used by the authors: Using reference gene primer amplification, nucleated cell counts were estimated. Some clones are missing from TCRdb's copy, which holds only in-frame ones; the method was immunoSEQ multiplex PCR. That table supplies the V and J calls and clone size; D and trimming were determined from the DNA. The sample holds about 140,000 clones, approximately 80% seen once. The sequenced material came from peripheral blood. The V call is TRBV13, the J call TRBJ2-7; 9 bases fit TRBD1. This receptor was identified in a woman in her fifties or sixties with acute or convalescent COVID-19. The CDR3 loop reads CASSLGQGAGQYF. The CDR3 region has the DNA TGTGCCAGCAGCTTAGGACAGGGGGCGGGGCAGTACTTC.